A single sample gave rise to the 29 T cell receptor beta chains below, sequenced in a study of cytomegalovirus exposure and HLA in healthy donors. Repertoires were generated with immunoSEQ multiplex PCR, while TCRdb's copy carries only in-frame clones and drops some. The sample consists of roughly 100,000 clones, roughly nine tenths of them appearing once. Sequenced sample: PBMCs. The source is a woman between 18 and 29 years old in good health and CMV-seropositive.

The chain links TRBV19 to TRBJ2-1; D is perhaps TRBD1 (6 bases). CDR3 length equals 15 residues. Germline V lookup: CDR1 LNHDA, CDR2 SQIVND (reference sequence). Trimming took 5 bases from V and 9 from J, leaving 20 bases between them. CDR3 loop: CASSLYRVAASEQFF. CDR3 DNA: TGTGCCAGTAGTCTGTACAGGGTAGCTGCAAGTGAGCAGTTCTTC.

The chain carries TRBV19 and TRBJ1-1; D unresolved. V was pared by 3 bases and J by 0 bases, with 5 bases between. Germline V gene sequence: CDR1 LNHDA, CDR2 SQIVND (reference sequence). The CDR3 sequence is 13 residues long. The CDR3 spells CASSIGMNTEAFF. The CDR3 region has the DNA TGTGCCAGTAGTATTGGCATGAACACTGAAGCTTTCTTT.

The chain is built from TRBV9 and TRBJ1-2; TRBD1 is a possible D gene (6 bases). The V end lost 2 bases, the J end lost 0 bases, and 11 bases lay between the germline ends. Germline V gives CDR1 SGDLS, CDR2 YYNGEE. CDR3 size: 15 residues. CDR3 sequence: CASSVGTLTNYGYTF. Here the CDR3 DNA reads TGTGCCAGCAGCGTTGGGACACTTACTAACTATGGCTACACCTTC.

The chain couples TRBV19 to TRBJ1-2, with 9 bases that match TRBD1. Germline V gene lookup returns CDR1 LNHDA and CDR2 SQIVND (reference sequence). V shed 3 bases, J shed 3 bases, and the junction held 5 bases outside the gene matches. The CDR3 totals 15 residues. For the CDR3, the DNA is TGTGCCAGTAGTATCTCCCGGACAGGGGACTATGGCTACACCTTC. It translates to CASSISRTGDYGYTF.

The rearrangement joins TRBV11-1 to TRBJ1-1; D remains unclear. The V gene lost 0 bases and the J gene lost 4 bases, with 9 bases spanning the gap. Germline loops: CDR1 SGHAT, CDR2 FQDESV (reference sequence). The CDR3 runs 14 residues. DNA of the CDR3: TGTGCCAGCAGCTTAGCGGGGAGAAGCACTGAAGCTTTCTTT. Its protein product is CASSLAGRSTEAFF.

V gene TRBV28 combines with J gene TRBJ1-1; 7 positions agree with TRBD1. The CDR3 extends over 15 amino acids. Germline values: CDR1 MDHEN, CDR2 SYDVKM. Trimming removed 5 bases from V and 10 bases from J; junction bases left unmatched: 16. The CDR3 DNA is TGTGCCAGCAGTCTTAACCTTGGACAGGCCCGAAGAGCTTTCTTT. Its protein product is CASSLNLGQARRAFF.

The chain combines TRBV7-8 with TRBJ1-4, with 9 bases lining up with TRBD1. The germline V gene has CDR1 SGHVS and CDR2 FQNEAQ. CDR3 size: 15 residues. V dropped 5 bases and J dropped 6; count of bases not matched to a gene: 7. CDR3 protein: CASSPTGGVHEKLFF. The CDR3 DNA follows: TGTGCCAGCAGCCCTACAGGGGGCGTTCATGAAAAACTGTTTTTT.

This clone came up a few times. J is TRBJ2-7 and V is TRBV10-3; D is unclear. The CDR3 is 13 amino acids. CDR1 is ENHRY and CDR2 is SYGVKD in the germline V gene. Trimming stripped 2 bases from V and 3 bases from J, with 8 bases between. Here the CDR3 reads CAISEEVHYEQYF. The CDR3 DNA reads TGTGCCATCAGTGAGGAGGTACACTACGAGCAGTACTTC.

The J gene is TRBJ1-1, the V gene TRBV11-3; 9 bases are a match to TRBD1. This CDR3 contains 17 residues. CDR1 and CDR2 from the germline V gene are SGHNT and YENEEA. The V gene end was trimmed by 4 bases and the J gene end by 1 base; junction bases not matched to a gene: 10. As DNA, the CDR3 is TGTGCCAGCAGCTCGCAGACAGGGGGGTATGCGAACACTGAAGCTTTCTTT. The encoded protein is CASSSQTGGYANTEAFF.

The chain employs TRBV19 and TRBJ2-1, with 7 bases fitting TRBD1. Germline lookup yields CDR1 LNHDA and CDR2 SQIVND (reference sequence). V lost 8 bases, J lost 0 bases, and 7 bases stayed unmatched. This CDR3 contains 15 residues. CDR3 protein: CASSRQGGSYNEQFF. The CDR3 DNA reads TGTGCCAGTTCTAGACAGGGTGGCTCCTACAATGAGCAGTTCTTC.

V and J are TRBV5-4 and TRBJ1-1; D might be TRBD1 (5 bases). CDR1 and CDR2 from the germline V gene are SGHNT and YYREEE (reference sequence). V shed 4 bases and J shed 1 base, with 14 bases lying between them. The CDR3 runs 15 residues. In DNA, the CDR3 is TGTGCCAGCAGCCCTGGGGGGTCACGGAACACTGAAGCTTTCTTT. Residues: CASSPGGSRNTEAFF.

This clone was counted between two and nine times. This chain connects TRBV6-5 to TRBJ1-6; D may be TRBD1 (6 bases). The CDR3 has 14 residues. The V and J ends lost 5 bases and 10 bases respectively, with 15 bases between them. CDR1 is MNHEY and CDR2 is SVGAGI in the germline V gene. CDR3 in amino acids: CASSRGTGSSPLHF. The CDR3 DNA follows: TGTGCCAGCAGTAGGGGAACAGGGTCCTCACCCCTCCACTTT.

The V gene is TRBV5-4, the J gene TRBJ1-2, with D maybe TRBD1 (5 bases). Trimming removed 2 bases at V and 0 bases at J, with 14 bases between. Germline V gives CDR1 SGHNT, CDR2 YYREEE (reference sequence). The CDR3 runs 16 residues. CDR3 DNA: TGTGCCAGCAGCTTAGGTATCAGGACAACTAACTATGGCTACACCTTC. It translates to CASSLGIRTTNYGYTF.

By sample share, this clone is medium-sized (0.01 to 0.1%). The CDR3 sequence: CATGLTSTDTQYF. For the CDR3, the DNA is TGTGCCACTGGGTTGACTAGCACAGATACGCAGTATTTT. The genes are TRBV27 and TRBJ2-3; D uncertain. The germline V gene encodes CDR1 MNHEY and CDR2 SMNVEV (reference sequence). This CDR3 has 13 residues. Trimming cost V 10 bases and J 0 bases, with 11 bases left between them.

The chain couples TRBV19 to TRBJ2-2; 7 nucleotides align to TRBD1. The CDR3 contains 15 residues. Trimming at V came to 5 bases and at J to 8 bases, leaving 11 bases not matched to a gene. Germline values: CDR1 LNHDA, CDR2 SQIVND (reference sequence). CDR3: CASSAGQAFVGELFF. The CDR3 region has the DNA TGTGCCAGTAGTGCTGGACAGGCCTTTGTAGGGGAGCTGTTTTTT.

This clone showed up just once. The CDR3: CAWSVLSGSSGYTF. The CDR3 DNA reads TGTGCCTGGAGTGTACTTTCGGGTTCCAGCGGCTACACCTTC. The chain uses TRBV30 and TRBJ1-2, with D unresolved. Germline V gives CDR1 GTSNPN, CDR2 SVGIG (reference sequence). The CDR3 consists of 14 residues. Trimming removed 0 bases from V and 8 bases from J, with 16 bases in between.

The gene calls are TRBV29-1 and TRBJ2-1, with 9 bases lining up with TRBD2. V was pared by 1 base and J by 0 bases, with 7 bases of the junction left unmatched. CDR1 and CDR2 (germline): SQVTM, ANQGSEA. The CDR3 is 17 amino acids. This chain's CDR3 is CSVEVGLAKISYNEQFF. The CDR3 DNA is TGCAGCGTTGAAGTAGGACTAGCGAAAATCTCCTACAATGAGCAGTTCTTC.

The chain employs TRBV5-1 and TRBJ2-7; 7 bases line up with TRBD2. Trimming took 2 bases from V and 0 from J; bases not matched to a gene: 2. Per the germline V gene, CDR1 is SGHRS and CDR2 is YFSETQ. CDR3 length: 14 amino acids. The CDR3 bases are TGCGCCAGCAGCTTAGCGGGGAACTCCTACGAGCAGTACTTC. It codes for CASSLAGNSYEQYF.

This chain links TRBV15 with TRBJ2-1, with TRBD2 matching over 7 bases. Germline CDR1 reads LNHNV; CDR2 reads YYDKDF (reference sequence). There are 16 residues in the CDR3. J lost 9 bases, V lost 4 bases, and 15 bases had no gene match. This CDR3 is CATSIVGLKVLGEQFF. The CDR3 nucleotides read TGTGCCACCAGCATTGTGGGACTAAAGGTTCTTGGTGAGCAGTTCTTC.

The chain joins TRBV30 to TRBJ1-1; TRBD1 might be the D (6 bases). CDR1 is GTSNPN and CDR2 is SVGIG in the germline V gene (reference sequence). The V end was cut by 4 bases, the J end by 1 base, with 16 bases between. This CDR3 has 15 residues. The CDR3 spells CAWTMDRRPNTEAFF. The CDR3 DNA follows: TGTGCCTGGACCATGGACAGACGGCCGAACACTGAAGCTTTCTTT.

The chain employs TRBV6-1 and TRBJ2-2; 7 bases fit TRBD2. Germline V gene data show CDR1 as MNHNS and CDR2 as SASEGT. The CDR3 runs 16 residues. Trimming cost V 3 bases and J 4 bases; bases outside gene matches: 8. CDR3 DNA sequence: TGTGCCAGCAGTGACGCCGGGGGAGGGATCACCGGGGAGCTGTTTTTT. Translating gives CASSDAGGGITGELFF.

V is TRBV6-1 and J is TRBJ1-6, with D possibly being TRBD1 (6 bases). This CDR3 spans 15 amino acids. Germline loops: CDR1 MNHNS, CDR2 SASEGT. V lost 8 bases and J lost 10, with 21 bases in between. The DNA for the CDR3 is TGTGCCAGCGCCGTTGACCAGGGGTCTTCCTCACCCCTCCACTTT. It encodes CASAVDQGSSSPLHF.

The CDR3 DNA reads as TGTGCCAGCAGTGATGGACAGGGGGTTGATCTAACAGATACGCAGTATTTT. Translating it yields CASSDGQGVDLTDTQYF. The chain recombines TRBV6-1 with TRBJ2-3; TRBD1 agrees at 10 bases. The CDR3 runs to 17 residues. The V gene's germline CDR1 is MNHNS and CDR2 SASEGT. The V and J ends lost 3 bases and 3 bases, in that order; junction bases with no gene match: 9.

The chain joins TRBV30 to TRBJ1-1, with 9 bases fitting TRBD1. The V gene end was trimmed by 7 bases and the J gene end by 3 bases; junction bases not matched to a gene: 6. This CDR3 has 13 residues. Germline CDR1 reads GTSNPN; CDR2 reads SVGIG (reference sequence). The DNA of the CDR3 is TGTGCCTTAACAGGGGGCAAGGACACTGAAGCTTTCTTT. As protein: CALTGGKDTEAFF.

This clone was counted once. The chain carries TRBV2 and TRBJ2-2, with 8 bases lining up with TRBD1. J lost 6 bases, V lost 5 bases, and 8 bases had no gene match. This CDR3 is 15 amino acids long. CDR1 is SNHLY and CDR2 is FYNNEI in the germline V gene. CDR3 region: CASSREQGVAGELFF. CDR3 in DNA: TGTGCCAGCAGTCGAGAACAGGGGGTAGCCGGGGAGCTGTTTTTT.

This clone occurred a few times. CDR3: CASSEKVEGAEAFF. CDR3 DNA sequence: TGCGCCAGCAGTGAGAAGGTGGAGGGAGCTGAAGCTTTCTTT. The V gene is TRBV10-2, the J gene TRBJ1-1; D is undetermined. V was shortened by 2 bases and J by 6 bases, with 13 bases between the two germline ends. CDR3 size: 14 residues. CDR1 and CDR2 from the germline V gene are WSHSY and SAAADI.

V is TRBV28 and J is TRBJ2-7; D remains unclear. Germline V gene sequence: CDR1 MDHEN, CDR2 SYDVKM. The CDR3 contains 12 residues. Trimming removed 8 bases from V and 0 bases from J, with 8 bases in between. CDR3 amino acids: CASQAISYEQYF. CDR3 nucleotides: TGTGCCAGCCAAGCAATCTCCTACGAGCAGTACTTC.

The chain combines TRBV11-3 with TRBJ2-7, with 13 nucleotides matching TRBD2. The length of the CDR3 is 15 residues. Trimming at V came to 5 bases and at J to 1 base, leaving 2 bases not matched to a gene. Germline lookup yields CDR1 SGHNT and CDR2 YENEEA. CDR3 DNA: TGTGCCAGCAGCCAGGGACTAGCGGGATCCTACGAGCAGTACTTC. Translation gives CASSQGLAGSYEQYF.

The chain is built from TRBV28 and TRBJ1-2; D remains ambiguous. Germline CDR1 reads MDHEN; CDR2 reads SYDVKM. V shed 7 bases and J shed 8 bases, with 20 bases lying between them. The CDR3 is 14 residues long. The CDR3 is CASTLGRVWNGYTF. Written as DNA, the CDR3 is TGTGCCAGCACCCTAGGGCGGGTTTGGAACGGCTACACCTTC.